This TCR beta chain was sequenced during a study of T-cell reconstitution after alpha-beta-depleted transplantation in children. The study, taken as a whole, reports: Some patients showed high day-60 TCRbeta diversity, which derived from surviving recipient T cells and thymic progenitors. T-cell counts and diversity at one year following transplant were attributed mainly to newly produced T cells.

The library targeted TCRbeta and was prepared with unique molecular identifiers. MiXCR was run by TCRdb on the PCR reads, yielding one entry per CDR3 protein. Counted here are around 700,000 distinct CDR3 sequences, 13% occurring once; the ten biggest clones make up 0.79%. Concerning this clonotype itself: The antigen is not known.

V lost 1 base, J lost 0 bases, and 7 bases stayed unmatched. CDR1 SGHDT and CDR2 YYEEEE come from the germline V gene. The CDR3 length is 18 residues. This chain uses TRBV5-6 with TRBJ1-3; TRBD1 matches at 10 bases. The receptor comes from a girl aged 2-15 years with congenital amegakaryocytic thrombocytopenia, due to receive a stem cell transplant. Sequenced material: PBMCs, taken before TCRalphabeta/CD19-depleted stem cell transplant. The chain's CDR3 is CASSLIGQGVRSGNTIYF. The CDR3, as DNA: TGTGCCAGCAGCTTGATTGGACAGGGGGTGCGCTCTGGAAACACCATATATTTT.